Listed here are 24 T cell receptor beta chains from one sample, sequenced in a study of T cells in women clearing cervical HPV infection. Sequencing used immunoSEQ multiplex PCR; TCRdb keeps in-frame clones, though not all of them. Its clone listing holds tens of thousands of clones. The sample consisted of blood buffy coat. Receptors originate from a woman between 18 and 75 years old with a cervical HPV16 infection that either progressed to CIN3+ or cleared (not recorded which).

As concerns this clone: The CDR3 end is not reached by the read, which stops 3 residues before it; the germline J gene fills it in. The chain recombines TRBV29-1 with TRBJ2-2, with D possibly TRBD2 on 6 matching bases. This CDR3 comprises 11 residues. The germline CDR1 and CDR2 sequences are SQVTM and ANQGSEA. Partial CDR3 DNA: TGCAGCGGCGGGGACGCTGAAAAG. It translates to CSGGDAEK. The entire CDR3 protein reads CSGGDAEKLFF.

Worth noting for this clone: The CDR3 goes on 3 residues after the read ends, and that part is filled in from the germline J gene. The rearrangement uses TRBV2 and TRBJ2-7; a weak D match, TRBD1 (5 bases). Between the trimmed V and J ends, which lost 4 bases and 5 bases, there was a span of 9 bases. Germline V gene lookup returns CDR1 SNHLY and CDR2 FYNNEI. This CDR3 comprises 12 residues. CDR3 DNA, as far as it was read: TGTGCCAGCAGTGTTTCAGGGAACGAG. The encoded protein is CASSVSGNE. The complete CDR3 sequence is CASSVSGNEQYF.

As regards this clone: The observed sequence ends 3 residues before the CDR3 terminus, with the missing tail filled in from the germline J gene. The rearrangement links TRBV29-1 to TRBJ2-7; TRBD2 aligns across 8 bases. The CDR3 spans 14 residues. V dropped 5 bases and J dropped 0; count of bases not matched to a gene: 6. Per germline, CDR1 SQVTM and CDR2 ANQGSEA. Partial CDR3 DNA: TGCAGCGTTTCGGGGGGGACCCACTCCTACGAG. It is translated as CSVSGGTHSYE. In full, the CDR3 reads CSVSGGTHSYEQYF.

As regards this clone: Read sequence stops 3 residues before the CDR3 end, and the germline J gene provides the missing end. The chain uses TRBV19 and TRBJ1-4; 8 positions match TRBD1. The CDR3 consists of 15 residues. Looked up from germline, CDR1 is LNHDA and CDR2 is SQIVND (reference sequence). The part of the CDR3 DNA that was read is TGTGCCAGTGGCCAATCCACAGGGGGGTCCTCTCCA. It encodes CASGQSTGGSSP. The whole CDR3 is CASGQSTGGSSPLFF.

Details on this clone: Sequencing ends 3 residues short of the CDR3 end; the germline J gene provides the rest. The rearrangement links TRBV5-1 to TRBJ2-7, with TRBD1 as a possible D gene (6 bases). V lost 6 bases and J lost 1, with 11 bases in between. Germline V gene lookup returns CDR1 SGHRS and CDR2 YFSETQ. The CDR3 length is 13 residues. CDR3 protein: CASTTGHSYEQYF. CDR3 bases read: TGCGCCAGCACTACGGGACATTCCTACGAG. Using reference TRBV5-1 and TRBJ2-7 for the parts outside the CDR3, the full variable domain is KAGVTQTPRYLIKTRGQQVTLSCSPISGHRSVSWYQQTPGQGLQFLFEYFSETQRNKGNFPGRFSGRQFSNSRSEMNVSTLELGDSALYLCASTTGHSYEQYFGPGTRLTVT.

About this clone: The read is 3 residues too short to cover the CDR3 end, so that end is filled in from the germline J gene. The chain recombines TRBV16 with TRBJ2-3; TRBD2 aligns across 10 bases. J lost 3 bases, V lost 4 bases, and 10 bases had no gene match. Germline V gene data show CDR1 as KGHSY and CDR2 as FQNENV. The CDR3 is made up of 17 amino acids. The covered CDR3 bases are TGTGCCAGCAGCCCTTGGAGCGGGGGGGCCTGGACAGATACG. Translating it yields CASSPWSGGAWTDT. The CDR3 reads in full as CASSPWSGGAWTDTQYF.

As concerns this clone: The read comes to an end 3 residues before the CDR3 does, leaving the germline J gene to fill in the end. The V gene is TRBV2, the J gene TRBJ2-1; 8 bases are shared with TRBD2. Germline V gene sequence: CDR1 SNHLY, CDR2 FYNNEI. There are 16 residues in the CDR3. With V trimmed by 0 bases and J by 7 bases, 8 bases remained unmatched. CDR3 bases read: TGTGCCAGCAGTGAAGCGCGAGGCGGGAGGTTAAATGAG. It yields the protein CASSEARGGRLNE. The whole CDR3 sequence reads CASSEARGGRLNEQFF.

Comment on this clone: From the germline J gene comes the end of the CDR3, since the read stops 3 residues before it. The chain is built from TRBV2 and TRBJ1-2, with D unresolved. The CDR3 totals 13 residues. CDR1 SNHLY and CDR2 FYNNEI come from the germline V gene. Incomplete CDR3 DNA: TGTGCCAGCAGTGATCCGCTTAACAATGAG. It codes for CASSDPLNNE. The CDR3 in full is CASSDPLNNEYTF. The whole variable domain, filled in from reference TRBV2 and TRBJ1-2, reads EPEVTQTPSHQVTQMGQEVILRCVPISNHLYFYWYRQILGQKVEFLVSFYNNEISEKSEIFDDQFSVERPDGSNFTLKIRSTKLEDSAMYFCASSDPLNNEYTFGSGTRLTVV.

A note on this clone: From the germline J gene comes the end of the CDR3, since the read stops 3 residues before it. The gene calls are TRBV10-3 and TRBJ1-1; TRBD1 is a possible D gene (6 bases). Germline assignment: CDR1 ENHRY and CDR2 SYGVKD. Trimming left V 4 bases short and J 4 bases short, with 13 bases between. The CDR3 runs to 14 residues. CDR3 DNA (partial): TGTGCCATCAGTGGAGGGGGTGGGGGCACTGAA. Protein: CAISGGGGGTE. The whole CDR3 reads CAISGGGGGTEAFF.

Comments on this clone: The CDR3 end falls 3 residues outside the read, so it is completed with the germline J gene. This rearrangement joins TRBV7-9 to TRBJ1-2; D gene ambiguous. From germline, CDR1 is SEHNR and CDR2 FQNEAQ (reference sequence). V lost 0 bases and J 2 bases, leaving 7 bases between the germline ends. The CDR3 covers 14 residues. The CDR3 protein is CASSLAIGNYGYTF. CDR3 DNA (partial): TGTGCCAGCAGCTTAGCGATAGGGAACTATGGC. Combining the CDR3 with reference TRBV7-9 and TRBJ1-2 gives the whole variable domain DTGVSQNPRHKITKRGQNVTFRCDPISEHNRLYWYRQTLGQGPEFLTYFQNEAQLEKSRLLSDRFSAERPKGSFSTLEIQRTEQGDSAMYLCASSLAIGNYGYTFGSGTRLTVV.

Of note for this clone: The same CDR3 also results from other DNA sequences found in this sample. CDR3: CASSLDIQGPPEAFF. CDR3 DNA, as far as it was read: TGTGCCAGCAGCTTAGATATACAGGGTCCCCCTGAA. V and J are TRBV11-2 and TRBJ1-1, with D maybe TRBD1 (6 bases). The read terminates 3 residues before the CDR3 end, so the remaining end is supplied by the germline J gene. This CDR3 region has 15 residues. Between the trimmed V and J ends, which lost 0 bases and 6 bases, there was a span of 14 bases. Germline CDR1 reads SGHAT; CDR2 reads FQNNGV. The whole variable domain, filled in from reference TRBV11-2 and TRBJ1-1, reads EAGVAQSPRYKIIEKRQSVAFWCNPISGHATLYWYQQILGQGPKLLIQFQNNGVVDDSQLPKDRFSAERLKGVDSTLKIQPAKLEDSAVYLCASSLDIQGPPEAFFGQGTRLTVV.

Comment on this clone: Coverage ceases 3 residues before the CDR3 finishes, and the germline J gene fills in the end. The V call is TRBV5-6, the J call TRBJ1-2; maybe TRBD1 (5 bases). The CDR3 consists of 15 residues. Per the germline V gene, CDR1 is SGHDT and CDR2 is YYEEEE. Trimming cost V 1 base and J 4 bases, with 14 bases left between them. The sequenced CDR3 bases are TGTGCCAGCAGCTTGCCAGGGAGTGAGAGCTATGGC. This encodes CASSLPGSESYG. The complete CDR3 reads CASSLPGSESYGYTF.

As to this clone: Sequencing ends 3 residues short of the CDR3 end; the germline J gene provides the rest. The rearrangement joins TRBV5-1 to TRBJ1-1; 10 bases align to TRBD1. CDR1 and CDR2 from the germline V gene are SGHRS and YFSETQ. This CDR3 region has 13 residues. V gave up 3 bases and J gave up 5 bases; unmatched junction bases: 1. CDR3 DNA, as far as it was read: TGCGCCAGCAGCTCGGGACAGGGGACTGAA. As protein: CASSSGQGTE. The entire CDR3 sequence reads CASSSGQGTEAFF.

Of note for this clone: The missing CDR3 end, 3 residues past where the read stops, is filled in from the germline J gene. V and J are TRBV5-3 and TRBJ2-1, with 8 nucleotides matching TRBD2. TRBV5-3 is noted as an ORF with a role that remains uncertain. This CDR3 is 18 amino acids long. V lost 4 bases to trimming and J lost 5 bases; unmatched junction nucleotides: 17. CDR3 loop: CARSPLFIGTRRDNEQFF. The part of the CDR3 DNA that was read is TGTGCCAGAAGCCCCCTGTTTATAGGGACTAGGCGAGACAATGAG.

Concerning this clone: The read gets to within 3 residues of the CDR3 end, and the germline J gene fills in the rest. The rearrangement joins TRBV13 to TRBJ2-3; the match to TRBD1 covers 8 bases. Germline trimming cut 5 bases from V and 0 bases from J; bases unmatched to any gene: 4. The CDR3 totals 15 residues. CDR1 is PRHDT and CDR2 is FYEKMQ in the germline V gene (reference sequence). The CDR3 sequence is CASSQGTGSTDTQYF. Partial CDR3 DNA: TGTGCCAGCAGCCAGGGGACAGGTAGCACAGATACG.

Remarks on this clone: The CDR3 extends 3 residues past the end of the read, so its final part is completed from the germline J gene. This chain joins TRBV15 and TRBJ1-4, with TRBD1 as a possible D gene (6 bases). Germline V lookup: CDR1 LNHNV, CDR2 YYDKDF (reference sequence). The CDR3 runs 14 residues. Trimming pared 5 bases from V and 1 base from J, leaving 8 bases between. The CDR3 loop is CATSLQGTNEKLFF. The CDR3 DNA, read in part, is TGTGCCACCAGCTTACAGGGAACTAATGAAAAA.

As for this clone: The read comes to an end 3 residues before the CDR3 does, leaving the germline J gene to fill in the end. V and J are TRBV20-1 and TRBJ2-3, with TRBD2 matching over 12 bases. The CDR3 runs 14 residues. The J segment lost 4 bases and the V segment lost 5 bases, leaving 4 bases of the junction unmatched. Germline CDR1 reads DFQATT; CDR2 reads SNEGSKA (reference sequence). CDR3 in amino acids: CSAPTSGGSDTQYF. Partial CDR3 DNA: TGCAGTGCTCCGACTAGCGGGGGTTCAGATACG.

A remark on this clone: The CDR3 end falls 3 residues outside the read, so it is completed with the germline J gene. The chain has TRBV30 and TRBJ2-3; the match to TRBD1 covers 9 bases. CDR3 length: 15 residues. Germline assignment: CDR1 GTSNPN and CDR2 SVGIG (reference sequence). CDR3 DNA (partial): TGTGCCTGGAGTACCGGGACAGGGACCGATCAGCCG. Translated, it gives CAWSTGTGTDQP. The whole CDR3 sequence is CAWSTGTGTDQPQYF.

For this clone: Read data end 3 residues before the CDR3 end; the end is taken from the germline J gene. This chain links TRBV7-9 with TRBJ2-7; D remains ambiguous. V was trimmed by 5 bases and J by 0 bases, leaving 11 bases between them. CDR3 length: 14 amino acids. Looked up from germline, CDR1 is SEHNR and CDR2 is FQNEAQ (reference sequence). The CDR3 region is CASSPPGTSYEQYF. CDR3 DNA, as far as it was read: TGTGCCAGCAGCCCCCCAGGTACCTCCTACGAG.

A word on this clone: The sequence runs out 3 residues before the end of the CDR3; the remainder is reconstructed from the germline J gene. The rearrangement links TRBV19 to TRBJ1-5; D perhaps matches TRBD1 (6 bases). The CDR3 runs 14 residues. Germline V gives CDR1 LNHDA, CDR2 SQIVND (reference sequence). V was pared by 5 bases and J by 0 bases, with 8 bases between. CDR3 in amino acids: CASSVQGSNQPQHF. CDR3 DNA (partial): TGTGCCAGTAGTGTACAGGGTAGCAATCAGCCC.

In the case of this clone: The read gets to within 3 residues of the CDR3 end, and the germline J gene fills in the rest. The chain uses TRBV20-1 and TRBJ1-1; maybe TRBD1 (5 bases). Germline-derived CDR1 and CDR2 are DFQATT and SNEGSKA (reference sequence). The CDR3 extends over 11 amino acids. CDR3 loop: CSASPQGEAFF. The CDR3 DNA, read in part, is TGCAGTGCTTCCCCTCAGGGCGAA.

About this clone itself: The read terminates 3 residues ahead of where the CDR3 ends, so the germline J gene completes it. The gene calls are TRBV7-8 and TRBJ2-2, with 7 bases fitting TRBD1. CDR1 and CDR2 (germline): SGHVS, FQNEAQ. The CDR3 loop spans 14 amino acids. The CDR3 loop reads CASRPDRNNEKLFF. The sequenced part of the CDR3 DNA is TGTGCCAGCAGACCGGACAGGAATAATGAAAAG.

Worth noting for this clone: The CDR3 end lies 3 residues beyond the end of the read and is filled in from the germline J gene. This chain uses TRBV7-2 with TRBJ1-1, with D perhaps matching TRBD1 (6 bases). Germline V gives CDR1 SGHTA, CDR2 FQGNSA. This CDR3 is built from 14 residues. Trimming removed 5 bases at V and 0 bases at J, with 10 bases between. The CDR3 here is CASSDTGLNTEAFF. The DNA read from the CDR3 is TGTGCCAGCAGCGACACAGGGCTGAACACTGAA.

A word on this clone: The CDR3 extends 3 residues past the end of the read, so its final part is completed from the germline J gene. The chain has TRBV24-1 and TRBJ1-1; maybe TRBD1 (6 bases). The CDR3 runs to 13 residues. V was shortened by 7 bases and J by 7 bases, with 15 bases between the two germline ends. The germline V gene encodes CDR1 KGHDR and CDR2 SFDVKD. This CDR3 is CATRKGQEVEAFF. Partial CDR3 DNA: TGTGCCACCAGAAAGGGACAAGAGGTTGAA.